These 26 T cell receptor beta chains came from one sample sequenced in a study of T cell changes during pregnancy in multiple sclerosis. TCRdb keeps only in-frame clones here, not all; method: immunoSEQ multiplex PCR. This table holds tens of thousands of clones, 90% found once. Sample: CD4+ T cells from peripheral blood mononuclear cells, taken in the second trimester of pregnancy. The source of these receptors is a female donor in good health, enrolled as a control in a pregnancy study.

This clone has just a few counts. The rearrangement uses TRBV11-2 and TRBJ2-3, with D tentatively TRBD1 (5 bases). From germline, CDR1 is SGHAT and CDR2 FQNNGV. This CDR3 spans 14 amino acids. Trimming cost V 3 bases and J 4 bases, with 11 bases left between them. The CDR3, as DNA: TGTGCCAGCAGCTTTGAGTCCAGGGCAGATACGCAGTATTTT. Protein product: CASSFESRADTQYF.

The V and J genes are TRBV5-5 and TRBJ2-7; tentatively, D is TRBD1 (6 bases). The germline CDR1 and CDR2 sequences are SGHKS and YYEKEE (reference sequence). The CDR3 runs 15 residues. Trimming shortened V by 0 bases and J by 0 bases, and 10 bases separated the two germline ends. The CDR3 region is CASSLGGQRSYEQYF. The CDR3 bases are TGTGCCAGCAGCTTGGGTGGACAGCGCTCCTACGAGCAGTACTTC.

This clone occurred a few times. CDR3 sequence: CASSLQGGNEKLFF. Written as DNA, the CDR3 is TGTGCCAGCAGCTTACAGGGGGGCAACGAAAAACTGTTTTTT. This chain connects TRBV7-2 to TRBJ1-4, with TRBD1 identical over 7 bases. The CDR3 totals 14 residues. The V segment lost 2 bases and the J segment 8 bases; nucleotides outside the gene matches: 5. Germline loops: CDR1 SGHTA, CDR2 FQGNSA.

The chain employs TRBV7-9 and TRBJ1-2; D gene ambiguous. This CDR3 has 15 amino acids. Trimming left V 5 bases short and J 1 base short, with 14 bases between. The V gene's germline CDR1 is SEHNR and CDR2 FQNEAQ (reference sequence). The CDR3 DNA sequence: TGTGCCAGCAGCCCCCATAGTTTAGATAACTATGGCTACACCTTC. This sequence encodes CASSPHSLDNYGYTF. Using reference TRBV7-9 and TRBJ1-2 for the parts outside the CDR3, the full variable domain is DTGVSQNPRHKITKRGQNVTFRCDPISEHNRLYWYRQTLGQGPEFLTYFQNEAQLEKSRLLSDRFSAERPKGSFSTLEIQRTEQGDSAMYLCASSPHSLDNYGYTFGSGTRLTVV.

J is TRBJ1-5 and V is TRBV2; 9 bases match TRBD1. Trimming took 6 bases from V and 1 from J; bases not matched to a gene: 13. From germline, CDR1 is SNHLY and CDR2 FYNNEI. This CDR3 has 18 residues. In DNA, the CDR3 is TGTGCCAGCAGCTCTAAAGGACAGGGGTTTTGGAGCAATCAGCCCCAGCATTTT. As protein: CASSSKGQGFWSNQPQHF.

V is TRBV7-6 and J is TRBJ1-5, with 7 bases matching TRBD1. Trimming removed 1 base from V and 4 bases from J; junction bases left unmatched: 1. Germline CDR1 and CDR2: SGHVS and FNYEAQ. The CDR3 is made up of 14 amino acids. The CDR3 reads CASSLDRGNQPQHF. The DNA for the CDR3 is TGTGCCAGCAGCTTAGACAGGGGAAATCAGCCCCAGCATTTT.

The genes are TRBV29-1 and TRBJ1-2, with a possible D match to TRBD1 (6 bases). Germline values: CDR1 SQVTM, CDR2 ANQGSEA. The ends were cut back, 1 base at V and 2 bases at J, with 14 bases in the middle. The CDR3 runs 15 residues. CDR3 bases: TGCAGCGTTGAAGCCGGGTGGACAGCGAACTATGGCTACACCTTC. Residues: CSVEAGWTANYGYTF. Full variable domain (remainder filled in from reference TRBV29-1 and TRBJ1-2): SAVISQKPSRDICQRGTSLTIQCQVDSQVTMMFWYRQQPGQSLTLIATANQGSEATYESGFVIDKFPISRPNLTFSTLTVSNMSPEDSSIYLCSVEAGWTANYGYTFGSGTRLTVV.

The rearrangement uses TRBV25-1 and TRBJ1-4; 9 bases are a match to TRBD1. V lost 2 bases and J lost 4; bases outside the gene matches: 2. This CDR3 comprises 15 residues. Germline V gives CDR1 MGHDK, CDR2 SYGVNS. The CDR3 spells CASSEGDRDNEKLFF. The CDR3 nucleotides are TGTGCCAGCAGTGAAGGGGACAGGGATAATGAAAAACTGTTTTTT.

The chain carries TRBV21-1 and TRBJ1-1. TRBV21-1 is termed a pseudogene. The CDR3 contains 14 residues. The CDR3: CASSKGNKGAEAFF. CDR3 sequence (DNA): TGTGCCAGCAGCAAAGGAAATAAGGGAGCTGAAGCTTTCTTT.

This CDR3 reads CASSSPLGRGGNTIYF. The CDR3 DNA follows: TGTGCCAGCAGCTCTCCTCTGGGGCGCGGTGGAAACACCATATATTTT. The V and J genes are TRBV5-6 and TRBJ1-3; possibly TRBD1 for D (5 bases). The CDR3 extends over 16 amino acids. The V gene's germline CDR1 is SGHDT and CDR2 YYEEEE. V lost 3 bases and J lost 3, with 16 bases in between.

V gene TRBV30 combines with J gene TRBJ2-1; 8 bases are a match to TRBD2. CDR1 is GTSNPN and CDR2 is SVGIG in the germline V gene (reference sequence). The CDR3 is 16 residues long. V lost 0 bases and J lost 1; bases outside the gene matches: 5. Here the CDR3 DNA reads TGTGCCTGGAGTGTCGGGGGGGCCTCGTCCTACAATGAGCAGTTCTTC. Translating gives CAWSVGGASSYNEQFF.

The chain is built from TRBV19 and TRBJ2-2; D may be TRBD1 (5 bases). The CDR3 contains 14 residues. Trimming pared 7 bases from V and 7 bases from J, leaving 16 bases between. Germline V gene data show CDR1 as LNHDA and CDR2 as SQIVND (reference sequence). CDR3 in amino acids: CASTLGVLIGELFF. The CDR3 DNA is TGTGCCAGTACTCTAGGGGTTCTCATCGGGGAGCTGTTTTTT. The full variable domain, in which reference TRBV19 and TRBJ2-2 provide the parts outside the CDR3, is DGGITQSPKYLFRKEGQNVTLSCEQNLNHDAMYWYRQDPGQGLRLIYYSQIVNDFQKGDIAEGYSVSREKKESFPLTVTSAQKNPTAFYLCASTLGVLIGELFFGEGSRLTVL.

This chain uses TRBV30 with TRBJ1-5; D not certain. Germline V gives CDR1 GTSNPN, CDR2 SVGIG (reference sequence). V lost 0 bases to trimming and J lost 4 bases, with 7 bases between them. This CDR3 is 13 amino acids long. Here the CDR3 DNA reads TGTGCCTGGAGTGTTTTACGGAATCAGCCCCAGCATTTT. This codes for CAWSVLRNQPQHF.

V usage is TRBV27 and J usage is TRBJ1-5; D may be TRBD1 (5 bases). This CDR3 has 17 residues. CDR1 is MNHEY and CDR2 is SMNVEV in the germline V gene (reference sequence). V lost 2 bases and J 0 bases, leaving 14 bases between the germline ends. CDR3 sequence: CASSLRFRGNSNQPQHF. DNA of the CDR3: TGTGCCAGCAGTTTAAGGTTTCGGGGGAATAGCAATCAGCCCCAGCATTTT.

This clone was recorded only once. The V and J genes are TRBV10-3 and TRBJ1-5; D is perhaps TRBD1 (5 bases). V gave up 3 bases and J gave up 0 bases, with 9 bases separating them. The CDR3 has 15 residues. Germline V CDR1 and CDR2: ENHRY, SYGVKD. The CDR3 here is CAISENRGSNQPQHF. In DNA, the CDR3 is TGTGCCATCAGTGAAAATAGGGGTAGCAATCAGCCCCAGCATTTT.

The chain combines TRBV25-1 with TRBJ2-1; 13 bases fit TRBD2. V gave up 3 bases and J gave up 0 bases; unmatched junction bases: 5. The CDR3 is 18 residues long. Germline CDR1 and CDR2: MGHDK and SYGVNS. CDR3 sequence (DNA): TGTGCCAGCAGTGATCCTACTAGCGGGGGGGCCTCCTACAATGAGCAGTTCTTC. Translation: CASSDPTSGGASYNEQFF.

The chain combines TRBV5-6 with TRBJ2-7, with D perhaps TRBD1 (6 bases). The CDR3 has 13 residues. Per germline, CDR1 SGHDT and CDR2 YYEEEE. Trimming stripped 5 bases from V and 3 bases from J, with 12 bases between. The CDR3 nucleotides are TGTGCCAGCAGAAAACAGGGACACTACGAGCAGTACTTC. Translation: CASRKQGHYEQYF.

The genes are TRBV7-2 and TRBJ2-7; D not resolved. The CDR3 is 12 residues long. Deletions cut 1 base from V and 4 bases from J, with 5 bases between. Germline CDR1 and CDR2: SGHTA and FQGNSA. The CDR3 spells CASSLDHYEQYF. The CDR3 DNA sequence: TGTGCCAGCAGCTTAGATCATTACGAGCAGTACTTC. The full variable domain, its missing parts supplied by reference TRBV7-2 and TRBJ2-7, is GAGVSQSPSNKVTEKGKDVELRCDPISGHTALYWYRQSLGQGLEFLIYFQGNSAPDKSGLPSDRFSAERTGGSVSTLTIQRTQQEDSAVYLCASSLDHYEQYFGPGTRLTVT.

V usage is TRBV29-1 and J usage is TRBJ1-1; 7 positions match TRBD1. CDR1 is SQVTM and CDR2 is ANQGSEA in the germline V gene. Trimming cost V 6 bases and J 6 bases; bases outside gene matches: 4. The CDR3 has 11 amino acids. The CDR3 sequence is CSVPTGAEAFF. In nucleotides, the CDR3 is TGCAGCGTACCAACAGGGGCTGAAGCTTTCTTT.

This rearrangement joins TRBV19 to TRBJ2-5; TRBD2 is a possible D gene (5 bases). Judging by the DNA end, TRBJ2-7 fits better; the J call may be wrong. In germline, CDR1 is LNHDA, CDR2 SQIVND (reference sequence). This CDR3 spans 13 amino acids. The CDR3 nucleotides are TGTGCCAGTAGTATACTTGAGGGTGACGAGCAGTACTTC. This translates into CASSILEGDEQYF.

The chain recombines TRBV5-6 with TRBJ1-4, with TRBD1 matching 8 bases. The germline V gene has CDR1 SGHDT and CDR2 YYEEEE. The CDR3 runs to 15 residues. V lost 0 bases, J lost 5 bases, and 3 bases stayed unmatched. The CDR3 is CASSLVQGANEKLFF. The CDR3 DNA is TGTGCCAGCAGCTTGGTGCAGGGGGCCAATGAAAAACTGTTTTTT.

The J gene is TRBJ1-6, the V gene TRBV30, with 11 nucleotides matching TRBD1. Germline values: CDR1 GTSNPN, CDR2 SVGIG (reference sequence). Trimming cost V 5 bases and J 11 bases; bases outside gene matches: 8. The CDR3 loop spans 14 amino acids. The CDR3 sequence: CAWCLDRGRTPLHF. CDR3 nucleotide sequence: TGTGCCTGGTGCTTGGACAGGGGGCGAACACCCCTCCACTTT.

V usage is TRBV5-1 and J usage is TRBJ2-5; no clear D gene. The V end was cut by 0 bases, the J end by 2 bases, with 8 bases between. The CDR3 consists of 14 residues. Germline lookup yields CDR1 SGHRS and CDR2 YFSETQ. CDR3 amino acids: CASSLGGGQETQYF. For the CDR3, the DNA is TGCGCCAGCAGCTTGGGAGGCGGACAAGAGACCCAGTACTTC.

This clone has just one count. The CDR3 sequence: CASSERRGSSYNSPLHF. CDR3 coding DNA: TGTGCCAGCAGTGAAAGGCGAGGAAGCTCCTATAATTCACCCCTCCACTTT. The chain joins TRBV6-1 to TRBJ1-6, with D unresolved. V lost 2 bases to trimming and J lost 0 bases, with 11 bases between them. This CDR3 has 17 residues. Germline V gene sequence: CDR1 MNHNS, CDR2 SASEGT.

V and J are TRBV5-4 and TRBJ1-1; TRBD1 is a possible D gene (5 bases). Germline V gene data show CDR1 as SGHNT and CDR2 as YYREEE (reference sequence). There are 15 residues in the CDR3. The germline V and J ends were trimmed by 2 bases and 0 bases, with 11 bases remaining between them. CDR3 sequence: CASSLAGTMNTEAFF. CDR3 nucleotide sequence: TGTGCCAGCAGCTTAGCGGGGACCATGAACACTGAAGCTTTCTTT.

The chain links TRBV6-6 to TRBJ2-4; D may be TRBD1 (6 bases). CDR3 length: 14 residues. V was trimmed by 8 bases and J by 0 bases, leaving 11 bases between them. Germline CDR1 reads MNHNY; CDR2 reads SVGAGI (reference sequence). The CDR3 spells CASADSLAKNIQYF. Here the CDR3 DNA reads TGTGCCAGCGCGGACAGTCTAGCCAAAAACATTCAGTACTTC.